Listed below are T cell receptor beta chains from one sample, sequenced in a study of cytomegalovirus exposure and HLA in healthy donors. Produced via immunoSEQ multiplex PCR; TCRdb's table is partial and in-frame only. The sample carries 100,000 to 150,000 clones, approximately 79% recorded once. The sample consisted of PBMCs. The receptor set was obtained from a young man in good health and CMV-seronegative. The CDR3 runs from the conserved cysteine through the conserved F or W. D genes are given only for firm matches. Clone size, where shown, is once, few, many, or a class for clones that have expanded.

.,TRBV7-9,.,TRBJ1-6,CASSSHLVEGSPLHF,TGTGCCAGCAGTTCTCATTTGGTTGAGGGATCACCCCTCCACTTT
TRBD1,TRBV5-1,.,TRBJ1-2,CASSPFEQGGVYGYTF,TGCGCCAGCAGCCCCTTCGAACAGGGGGGTGTCTATGGCTACACCTTC
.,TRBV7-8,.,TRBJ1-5,CASSLGQGNQPQHF,TGTGCCAGCAGCTTAGGACAGGGCAATCAGCCCCAGCATTTT
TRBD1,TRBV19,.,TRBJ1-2,CASTLSRDRFYGYTF,TGTGCCAGTACCCTGTCCCGGGACAGATTCTATGGCTACACCTTC
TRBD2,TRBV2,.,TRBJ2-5,CASSEISGGQETQYF,TGTGCCAGCAGTGAGATTAGCGGGGGGCAAGAGACCCAGTACTTC
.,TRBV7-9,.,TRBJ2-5,CSSSLEPLRGKETQYF,TGTTCCAGCAGCTTAGAACCGTTAAGGGGGAAAGAGACCCAGTACTTC
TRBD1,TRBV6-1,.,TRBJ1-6,CASSGRAGTENSPLHF,TGTGCCAGCAGTGGGAGGGCCGGGACAGAGAATTCACCCCTCCACTTT
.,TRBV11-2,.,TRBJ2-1,CASSLGGTSYNEQFF,TGTGCCAGCAGCTTAGGCGGGACCAGCTACAATGAGCAGTTCTTC
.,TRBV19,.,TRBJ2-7,CASNVDTGYEQYF,TGTGCCAGTAACGTCGATACAGGGTACGAGCAGTACTTC
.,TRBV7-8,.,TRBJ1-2,CASSLAVPRRNYGYTF,TGTGCCAGCAGCTTAGCGGTACCCAGGAGGAACTATGGCTACACCTTC
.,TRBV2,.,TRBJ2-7,CASSPSYSKHYEQYF,TGTGCCAGCAGCCCCTCATATAGTAAGCACTACGAGCAGTACTTC
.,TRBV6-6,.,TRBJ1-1,CASAITAMNTEAFF,TGTGCCAGCGCAATAACAGCTATGAACACTGAAGCTTTCTTT
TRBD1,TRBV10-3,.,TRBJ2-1,CAITRDRGTGGSQFF,TGTGCCATCACTAGAGACAGGGGGACAGGGGGGTCGCAGTTCTTC
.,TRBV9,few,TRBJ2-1,CASSVGFRNEQFF,TGTGCCAGCAGCGTAGGTTTCCGCAATGAGCAGTTCTTC
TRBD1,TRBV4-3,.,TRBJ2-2,CASSQDSTGGHGGELFF,TGCGCCAGCAGCCAAGATTCGACAGGGGGCCATGGCGGGGAGCTGTTTTTT
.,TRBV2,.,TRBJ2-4,CASSEARAVLAKNIQYF,TGTGCCAGCAGTGAAGCCAGGGCAGTCCTAGCCAAAAACATTCAGTACTTC
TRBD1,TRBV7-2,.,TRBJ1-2,CASSFTGVLAYGYTF,TGTGCCAGCAGCTTCACAGGGGTTCTAGCGTATGGCTACACCTTC
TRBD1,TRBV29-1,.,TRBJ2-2,CSVNTGDAGELFF,TGCAGCGTTAACACAGGGGACGCCGGGGAGCTGTTTTTT
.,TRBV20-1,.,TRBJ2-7,CSAPTGLEQYF,TGCAGTGCTCCGACAGGTCTCGAGCAGTACTTC
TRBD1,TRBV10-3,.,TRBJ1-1,CAISEPTQGGTEAFF,TGTGCCATCAGTGAGCCTACACAGGGGGGCACTGAAGCTTTCTTT
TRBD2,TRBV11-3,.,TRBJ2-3,CASSLGLAGEADTQYF,TGTGCCAGCAGCCTGGGACTAGCGGGAGAAGCAGATACGCAGTATTTT
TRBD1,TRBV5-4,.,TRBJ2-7,CASSDRDRALFEQYF,TGTGCCAGCAGCGACCGGGACAGGGCCCTTTTCGAGCAGTACTTC
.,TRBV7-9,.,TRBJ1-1,CASSLRGMMNTEAFF,TGTGCCAGCAGCTTAAGGGGGATGATGAACACTGAAGCTTTCTTT
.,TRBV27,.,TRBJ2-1,CASRTGGVNNEQFF,TGTGCCAGCAGGACAGGAGGAGTAAACAATGAGCAGTTCTTC
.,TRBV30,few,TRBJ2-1,CAWSGLIQFSSYNEQFF,TGTGCCTGGAGTGGTCTTATACAGTTCAGCTCCTACAATGAGCAGTTCTTC
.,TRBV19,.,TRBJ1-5,CASSMVSLRQPQHF,TGTGCCAGTAGTATGGTCAGTCTTCGTCAGCCCCAGCATTTT
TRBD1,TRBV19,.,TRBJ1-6,CASKIGQGLSPLHF,TGTGCCAGTAAAATAGGACAGGGTCTTTCACCCCTCCACTTT
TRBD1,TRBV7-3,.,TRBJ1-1,CASSLNQGDTEAFF,TGTGCCAGCAGCTTAAACCAGGGGGATACTGAAGCTTTCTTT
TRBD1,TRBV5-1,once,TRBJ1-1,CASSPGQGGSTEAFF,TGCGCCAGCAGCCCCGGACAGGGGGGTTCCACTGAAGCTTTCTTT
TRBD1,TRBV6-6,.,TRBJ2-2,CATEPRGPSPGELFF,TGTGCCACTGAACCCAGGGGGCCCTCCCCCGGGGAGCTGTTTTTT
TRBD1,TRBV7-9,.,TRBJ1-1,CSSSLGDRVAFF,TGTTCCAGCAGCTTAGGGGACAGGGTCGCTTTCTTT
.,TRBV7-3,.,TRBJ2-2,CASSLLGGAGELFF,TGTGCCAGCAGCTTACTAGGGGGTGCCGGGGAGCTGTTTTTT
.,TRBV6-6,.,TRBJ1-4,CATQAGATNEKLFF,TGTGCCACCCAAGCAGGGGCGACTAATGAAAAACTGTTTTTT
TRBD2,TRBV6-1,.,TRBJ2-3,CASSEETSYTDTQYF,TGTGCCAGCAGTGAAGAGACTAGCTACACAGATACGCAGTATTTT
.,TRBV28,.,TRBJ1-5,CASKETESGYSNQPQHF,TGTGCCAGCAAGGAGACCGAATCTGGTTATAGCAATCAGCCCCAGCATTTT
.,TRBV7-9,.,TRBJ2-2,CASSNLQGGNTGELFF,TGTGCCAGCTCTAACCTCCAGGGAGGGAACACCGGGGAGCTGTTTTTT
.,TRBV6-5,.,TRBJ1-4,CASRGPANEKLFF,TGTGCCAGCCGAGGGCCCGCTAATGAAAAACTGTTTTTT
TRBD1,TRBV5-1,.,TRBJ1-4,CASSIGQGDEKLFF,TGCGCCAGCAGCATTGGACAGGGCGATGAAAAACTGTTTTTT
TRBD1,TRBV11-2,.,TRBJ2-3,CASSLDTGGADTQYF,TGTGCCAGCAGCTTGGATACAGGGGGCGCAGATACGCAGTATTTT
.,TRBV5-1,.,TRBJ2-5,CASRLGAPQETQYF,TGCGCCAGCAGATTAGGAGCCCCGCAAGAGACCCAGTACTTC
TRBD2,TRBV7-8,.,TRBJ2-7,CASSPGLAGAQWYEQYF,TGTGCCAGCAGCCCTGGACTAGCGGGGGCCCAATGGTACGAGCAGTACTTC
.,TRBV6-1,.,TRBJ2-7,CASSEAQGRYYEQYF,TGTGCCAGCAGTGAAGCCCAGGGGCGATACTACGAGCAGTACTTC
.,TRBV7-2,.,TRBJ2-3,CASTTGLFTDTQYF,TGTGCCAGCACTACCGGACTTTTCACAGATACGCAGTATTTT
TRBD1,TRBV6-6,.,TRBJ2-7,CASSVGDSESYEQYF,TGTGCCAGCAGCGTAGGGGACAGTGAGTCCTACGAGCAGTACTTC
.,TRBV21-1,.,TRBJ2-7,CASSKIRGEQYF,TGTGCCAGCAGCAAAATCAGGGGCGAGCAGTACTTC
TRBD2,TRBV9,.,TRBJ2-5,CASSVGTSGGALETQYF,TGTGCCAGCAGCGTAGGGACTAGCGGGGGGGCCTTGGAGACCCAGTACTTC
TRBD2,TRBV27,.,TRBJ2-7,CASSPQGGGGAYEQYF,TGTGCCAGCAGTCCCCAGGGGGGCGGGGGGGCCTACGAGCAGTACTTC
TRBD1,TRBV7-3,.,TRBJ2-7,CASSLIGQGDEQYF,TGTGCCAGCAGCTTAATAGGACAGGGGGACGAGCAGTACTTC
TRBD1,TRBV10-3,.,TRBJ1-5,CATGTGTQPQHF,TGTGCCACCGGGACAGGGACTCAGCCCCAGCATTTT
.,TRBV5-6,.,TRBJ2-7,CASSLRQGAGVYEQYF,TGTGCCAGCAGCTTACGTCAAGGGGCAGGGGTATACGAGCAGTACTTC
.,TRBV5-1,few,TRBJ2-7,CASSLIGGPYEQYF,TGCGCCAGCAGCTTGATAGGCGGGCCCTACGAGCAGTACTTC
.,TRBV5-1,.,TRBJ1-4,CASSFGQGDEKLFF,TGCGCCAGCAGCTTCGGGCAAGGGGATGAAAAACTGTTTTTT
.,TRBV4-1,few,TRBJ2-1,CASSQEDYTSYNEQFF,TGCGCCAGCAGCCAAGAGGACTACACCTCCTACAATGAGCAGTTCTTC
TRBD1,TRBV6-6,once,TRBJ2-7,CASSYNPGQGYEQYF,TGTGCCAGCAGTTATAACCCGGGACAGGGGTACGAGCAGTACTTC
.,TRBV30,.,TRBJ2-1,CAWSISGENYNEQFF,TGTGCCTGGAGTATCTCAGGGGAGAACTACAATGAGCAGTTCTTC
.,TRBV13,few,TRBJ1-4,CASSLGLVANEKLFF,TGTGCCAGCAGCTTAGGTCTCGTAGCGAATGAAAAACTGTTTTTT
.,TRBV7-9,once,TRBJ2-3,CASSLGFGTQYF,TGTGCCAGCAGCTTAGGGTTCGGTACGCAGTATTTT
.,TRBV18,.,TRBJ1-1,CASSPLTDGVNTEAFF,TGTGCCAGCTCACCTTTGACCGACGGAGTGAACACTGAAGCTTTCTTT
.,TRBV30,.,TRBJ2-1,CAWGASYNEQFF,TGTGCCTGGGGGGCCTCCTACAATGAGCAGTTCTTC